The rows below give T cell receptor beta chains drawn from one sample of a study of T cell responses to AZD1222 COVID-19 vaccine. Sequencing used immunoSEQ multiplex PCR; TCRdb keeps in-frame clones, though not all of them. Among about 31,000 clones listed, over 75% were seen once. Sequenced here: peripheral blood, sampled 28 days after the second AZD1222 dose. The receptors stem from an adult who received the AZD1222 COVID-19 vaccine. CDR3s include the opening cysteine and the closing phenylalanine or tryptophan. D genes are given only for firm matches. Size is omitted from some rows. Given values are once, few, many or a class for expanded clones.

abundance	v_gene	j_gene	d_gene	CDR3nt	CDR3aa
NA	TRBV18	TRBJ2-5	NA	TGTGCCAGCTCCACGGGAGGGGGCGGAGAGACCCAGTACTTC	CASSTGGGGETQYF
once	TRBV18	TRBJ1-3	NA	TGTGCCAGCTCACCACCGGTCGGGGGCCACTCTGGAAACACCATATATTTT	CASSPPVGGHSGNTIYF
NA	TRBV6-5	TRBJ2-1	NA	TGTGCCAGCAGTTCCTTTCCCACTCAGTTCTTC	CASSSFPTQFF
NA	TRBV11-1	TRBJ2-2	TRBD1	TGTGCCAGCAGCTTAAGTAGGGGGCGCGGAACCGGGGAGCTGTTTTTT	CASSLSRGRGTGELFF
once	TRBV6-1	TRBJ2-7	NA	TGTGCCAGCAGTGACAGCTCCTACGAGCAGTACTTC	CASSDSSYEQYF
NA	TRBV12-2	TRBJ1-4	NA	TGTGCAAGTCGCTTAGCGGGCCGGGATGAAAAACTGTTTTTT	CASRLAGRDEKLFF
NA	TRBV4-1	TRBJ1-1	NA	TGCGCCAGCAGCCAAGATGGGGCGGGAGTCACTGAAGCTTTCTTT	CASSQDGAGVTEAFF
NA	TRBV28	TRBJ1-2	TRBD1	TGTGCCAGCAGTGGGCAGGGGGCGCTGACCAACTATGGCTACACCTTC	CASSGQGALTNYGYTF
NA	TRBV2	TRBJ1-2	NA	TGTGCCAGCAGTGAGGGGTATGGCTACACCTTC	CASSEGYGYTF
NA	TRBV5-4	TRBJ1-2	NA	TGTGCCAGCAGCTTGACAGAGTATGGCTACACCTTC	CASSLTEYGYTF
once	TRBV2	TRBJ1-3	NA	TGTGCCAGCAGTGAGGGAAACACCATATATTTT	CASSEGNTIYF
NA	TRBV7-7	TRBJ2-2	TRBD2	TGTGCTAGCAGCCCGGGACTAGCTGCCACCGGGGAGCTGTTTTTT	CASSPGLAATGELFF